The T cell receptor beta chain under discussion was sequenced for a study of T cells in Graves' hyperthyroidism and ophthalmopathy. Trimming cost V 3 bases and J 2 bases, with 8 bases left between them. The CDR3 loop spans 14 amino acids. Germline V gene sequence: CDR1 MDHEN, CDR2 SYDVKM. The sample holds a few counts of this clonotype. Its antigen is still unknown. The source material, RNA transcripts, was used to amplify TCR beta CDR3 regions. RT-PCR in the first round (using the HTBI primer set) targeted the TCR CDR3. TCRdb re-analysed the multiplex PCR reads in MiXCR, keeping a single row per CDR3 protein. This sample has around 610,000 distinct CDR3 sequences, with 14% to 15% found just once. Study-wide findings and caveats: Ophthalmopathy was separated from stable hyperthyroidism by a 13 V-J model.

The sequence came from a woman aged 40-49 years with Graves' ophthalmopathy. Material: blood. This chain links TRBV28 with TRBJ1-3; D remains ambiguous. The CDR3 sequence: CASSLGWAGNTIYF. For the CDR3, the DNA is TGTGCCAGCAGTTTGGGGTGGGCTGGAAACACCATATATTTT.